This note documents a single T cell receptor (beta chain) sequence. Its antigen target is currently unknown. Per-base quality was not reported, and no clone a single base away is much larger than it. Whole blood was collected in K2EDTA tubes by collaborating institutions according to the institutions' own protocols. For TCRbeta analysis, collaborator samples were shipped as frozen whole blood, as isolated PBMCs, or as DNA extracted from either sample type. This specimen belongs to a study of blood T cell repertoires in COVID-19 (dated by TCRdb to 2018 to 2020). The study in broad terms: Samples from collaborators originated in the United States, Italy and Spain and spanned both the acute and convalescent phases of COVID-19. The repertoires were made available in a free public database intended to serve as a resource for research on the immune response to SARS-CoV-2. The material from the prospective study consisted of cDNA or gDNA derived from T cells, B-cell-depleted T cells, or PBMCs. Deeply sampled blood TCRbeta repertoires from subjects exposed to, actively infected with, or recovered from COVID-19 were included in the dataset. The samples were drawn from two sources: the first 160 participants of the ongoing ImmuneRACE study, and 950 to 1,500 subjects contributed by 6 global collaborators. Where available, HLA class I and class II types were obtained from metadata supplied by the sample provider rather than from assay-based typing. The sample metadata nearly always contained a de-identified subject ID, COVID-19 status, age in years and sex.

TCRbeta CDR3 regions were amplified from genomic DNA using the immunoSEQ Assay, a bias-controlled multiplex PCR. The paper's processing steps were these. The number of nucleated cells in each sample was estimated by amplification of reference gene primers within the assay. To quantify the absolute abundance of each unique TCRbeta CDR3 rearrangement, sequence reads were collapsed and filtered. For each sample, productive Simpson clonality was calculated as the square root of Simpson's diversity index across productive rearrangements. TCRdb's version of the immuneACCESS table is confined to in-frame rearrangements and falls short of the full clone set. An unresolved V gene accounts for under half of the shortfall where checked; the remainder is of unknown origin. The V and J calls and clone size are taken from that table; D and trimming were inferred from the DNA. Within this sample are roughly 40,000 clones, with approximately 88% of them counted one time only. Together, the top ten hold roughly 3.7% of the sample.

The full study reports these points: The quantity of clinical and demographic metadata differed by source and by participant and was supplied without curation.

For CDR1 and CDR2, the germline V gene lists SNHLY and FYNNEI. Here V drops 2 bases and J drops 2 bases, and the junction holds 2 bases not matched to any gene. The CDR3 goes from the cysteine to the phenylalanine over 14 residues. Only CDR3 DNA remains: 42 bases, in frame from the first base. Sequenced sample: peripheral blood. The rearrangement combines TRBV2 with TRBJ2-7; 8 central nucleotides agree with TRBD1. This receptor was obtained from a human donor in a cohort sampled during active COVID-19. The CDR3 sequence is CASSELGQAYEQYF. The nucleotide sequence reads as follows: TGTGCCAGCAGTGAATTGGGACAGGCCTACGAGCAGTACTTC.